The text below deals with one TCR beta chain. J lost 6 bases, V lost 4 bases, and 9 bases had no gene match. Germline V CDR1 and CDR2: SGHAT, FQNNGV. This CDR3 spans 16 amino acids. The sample originates from a study of T cell changes during pregnancy in multiple sclerosis. Only in-frame clones appear in the TCRdb table, and some are missing; sequencing was by immunoSEQ multiplex PCR. The data contain approximately 88,000 clones, 90% to 95% of them singletons. This material consisted of peripheral blood, taken in the third trimester of pregnancy. The V call is TRBV11-2, the J call TRBJ2-5; 12 bases are a match to TRBD2. This clonotype originated in a female donor with multiple sclerosis, enrolled in a pregnancy study. CDR3 in DNA: TGTGCCAGCAGCTCCACCACTAGCGGGAGGATCAAGACCCAGTACTTC. Translated, it gives CASSSTTSGRIKTQYF. Using reference TRBV11-2 and TRBJ2-5 for the parts outside the CDR3, the full variable domain is EAGVAQSPRYKIIEKRQSVAFWCNPISGHATLYWYQQILGQGPKLLIQFQNNGVVDDSQLPKDRFSAERLKGVDSTLKIQPAKLEDSAVYLCASSSTTSGRIKTQYFGPGTRLLVL.